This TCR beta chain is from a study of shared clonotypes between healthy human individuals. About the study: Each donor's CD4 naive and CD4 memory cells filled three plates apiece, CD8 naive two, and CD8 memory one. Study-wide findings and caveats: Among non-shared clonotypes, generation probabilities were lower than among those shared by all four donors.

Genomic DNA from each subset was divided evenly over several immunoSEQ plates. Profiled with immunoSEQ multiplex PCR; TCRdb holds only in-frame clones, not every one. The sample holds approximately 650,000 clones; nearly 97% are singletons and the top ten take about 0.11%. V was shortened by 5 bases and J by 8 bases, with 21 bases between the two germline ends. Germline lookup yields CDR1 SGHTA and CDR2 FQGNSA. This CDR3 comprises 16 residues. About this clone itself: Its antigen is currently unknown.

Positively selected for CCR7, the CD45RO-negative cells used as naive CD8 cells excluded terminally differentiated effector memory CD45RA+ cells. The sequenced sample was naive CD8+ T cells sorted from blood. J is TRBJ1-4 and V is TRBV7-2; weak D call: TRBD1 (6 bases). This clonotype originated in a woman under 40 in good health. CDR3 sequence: CASSPKPRGLGEKLFF. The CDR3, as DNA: TGTGCCAGCAGCCCCAAGCCCAGGGGTTTGGGGGAAAAACTGTTTTTT.